This TCR beta chain was observed in a study of radiotherapy plus CTLA-4 blockade in lung cancer. Chemo-refractory metastatic non-small-cell lung cancer patients underwent focal radiation alongside CTLA-4 blockade with ipilimumab. The CDR3 loop spans 13 amino acids. Trimming removed 5 bases at V and 4 bases at J, with 11 bases between. CDR1 and CDR2 from the germline V gene are SSHAT and FNYEAQ (reference sequence). Using immunoSEQ multiplex PCR, the repertoire was profiled, and TCRdb retains in-frame clones only, with some absent. Among about 60,000 clones listed, more than 60% were seen once. General observations from the study: Blood TCR clones of tumor origin expanded after radiotherapy plus ipilimumab.

Points on this clone: The antigen remains unidentified.

Sequenced here: peripheral blood, sampled from a patient treated with radiotherapy plus ipilimumab. The source of this sequence is a human donor with non-small cell lung cancer who had a partial response to radiotherapy plus ipilimumab. The V gene is TRBV7-7, the J gene TRBJ2-5; a possible D gene is TRBD2 (6 bases). The CDR3 here is CASSQGLAETQYF. The CDR3 DNA is TGTGCCAGCAGCCAGGGACTTGCAGAGACCCAGTACTTC.